This T cell receptor beta chain was sequenced for a study of CD4+ T cells in melanoma. Study-wide points: Neoantigen-specific CD4+ T cells in melanoma reportedly had diverse differentiation states. CD8+ T cell, macrophage and B cell function reportedly correlated with neoantigen-specific CD4+ T cells.

V lost 9 bases to trimming and J lost 8 bases; unmatched junction nucleotides: 16. The CDR3 totals 15 residues. The germline gives CDR1 LNHDA, CDR2 SQIVND (reference sequence). Method: immunoSEQ multiplex PCR; TCRdb's copy keeps in-frame clones and lacks some. The sample has about 9,600 clones, less than 75% seen once. Note on this clone: Antigen specificity is unknown.

Source material: cells from a culture (not recorded whether cultured in vitro). This TCR was sampled from a human donor with melanoma. The V and J genes are TRBV19 and TRBJ1-2, with 9 bases aligning to TRBD1. Written as DNA, the CDR3 is TGTGCCAGCAGCGAGATGGAACAGGGGGCGAGGGGCTACACCTTC. Amino acids: CASSEMEQGARGYTF.